The present T cell receptor beta chain was sequenced within a study of cytomegalovirus exposure and HLA in healthy donors. Study-level points and caveats: The authors enumerated over 150 TCR beta chains as linked to cytomegalovirus. In a later analysis, TCR association rates varied by HLA locus: DRB1 most, HLA-C fewest. A later analysis linked a missense DCLRE1C variant to TCR beta V- and J-gene trimming.

The CDR3 consists of 15 residues. With V trimmed by 0 bases and J by 6 bases, 4 bases remained unmatched. Germline loops: CDR1 SGDLS, CDR2 YYNGEE. The primer mix had 60 Vbeta and 13 Jbeta primers. The table came from immunoSEQ multiplex PCR; TCRdb's copy has only in-frame clones and leaves some out. The repertoire has about 200,000 clones, roughly four fifths of them found once; the top ten carry around 6%. In regard to this clone: Its antigen is as yet unknown.

Material: PBMCs. This chain connects TRBV9 to TRBJ2-3; 10 bases are a match to TRBD2. The TCR was taken from a woman aged 45-59 years in good health and CMV-seropositive. CDR3 bases: TGTGCCAGCAGCGTAGAGAATAGCGGGAGGGATACGCAGTATTTT. Amino acid sequence: CASSVENSGRDTQYF.